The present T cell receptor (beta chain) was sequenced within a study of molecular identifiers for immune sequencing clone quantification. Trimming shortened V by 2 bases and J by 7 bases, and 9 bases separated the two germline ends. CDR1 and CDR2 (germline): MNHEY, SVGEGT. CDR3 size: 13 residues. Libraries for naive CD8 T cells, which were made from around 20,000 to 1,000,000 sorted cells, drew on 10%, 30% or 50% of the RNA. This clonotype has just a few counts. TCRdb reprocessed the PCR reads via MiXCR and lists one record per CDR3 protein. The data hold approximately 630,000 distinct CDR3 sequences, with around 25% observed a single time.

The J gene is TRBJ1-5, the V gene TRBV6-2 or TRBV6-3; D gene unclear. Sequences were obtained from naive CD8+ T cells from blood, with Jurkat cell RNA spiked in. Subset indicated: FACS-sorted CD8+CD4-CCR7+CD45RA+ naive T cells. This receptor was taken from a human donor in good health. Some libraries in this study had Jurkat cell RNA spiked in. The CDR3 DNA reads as TGTGCCAGCAGTTACGCGGGTTCACAGCCCCAGCATTTT. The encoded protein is CASSYAGSQPQHF.